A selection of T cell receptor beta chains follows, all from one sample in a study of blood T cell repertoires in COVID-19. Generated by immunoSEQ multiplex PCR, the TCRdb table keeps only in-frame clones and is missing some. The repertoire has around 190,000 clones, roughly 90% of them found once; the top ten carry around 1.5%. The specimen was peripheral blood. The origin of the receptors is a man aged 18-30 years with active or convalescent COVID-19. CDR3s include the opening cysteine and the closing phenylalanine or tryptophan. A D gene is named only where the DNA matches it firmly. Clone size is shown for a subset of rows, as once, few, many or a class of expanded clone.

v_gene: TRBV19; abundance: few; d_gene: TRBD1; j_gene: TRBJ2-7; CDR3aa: CASSLTGFGEQYF; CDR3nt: TGTGCCAGTAGCCTGACAGGGTTCGGCGAGCAGTACTTC
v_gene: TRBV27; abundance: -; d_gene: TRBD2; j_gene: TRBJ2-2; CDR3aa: CAQAGLTGELFF; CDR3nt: TGTGCCCAAGCGGGACTCACCGGGGAGCTGTTTTTT
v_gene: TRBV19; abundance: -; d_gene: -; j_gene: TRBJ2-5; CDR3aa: CASSTGENVKTQYF; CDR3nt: TGTGCCAGTAGTACAGGGGAGAATGTAAAGACCCAGTACTTC
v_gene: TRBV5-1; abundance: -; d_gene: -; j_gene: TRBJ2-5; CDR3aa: CASSLGGLEQETQYF; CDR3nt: TGCGCCAGCAGCTTGGGAGGACTGGAGCAAGAGACCCAGTACTTC
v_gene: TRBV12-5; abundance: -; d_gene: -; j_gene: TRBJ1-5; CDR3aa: CASGLTGGLSQPQHF; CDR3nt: TGTGCTAGTGGTTTGACAGGTGGGTTAAGTCAGCCCCAGCATTTT
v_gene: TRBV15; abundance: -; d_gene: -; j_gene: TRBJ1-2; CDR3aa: CATSRDAGAWDGYTF; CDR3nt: TGTGCCACCAGCAGAGATGCGGGGGCTTGGGATGGCTACACCTTC
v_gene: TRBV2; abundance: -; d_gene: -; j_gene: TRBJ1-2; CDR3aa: CASSITANYGYTF; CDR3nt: TGTGCCAGCAGCATAACAGCTAACTATGGCTACACCTTC
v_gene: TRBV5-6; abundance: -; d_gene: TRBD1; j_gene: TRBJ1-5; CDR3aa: CASSPGQGRPQHF; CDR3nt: TGTGCCAGCAGCCCGGGACAGGGGAGGCCCCAGCATTTT
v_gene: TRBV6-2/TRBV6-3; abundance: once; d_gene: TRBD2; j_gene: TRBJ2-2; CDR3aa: CASSSLAGGDTGELFF; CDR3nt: TGTGCCAGCAGCTCACTAGCGGGAGGGGACACCGGGGAGCTGTTTTTT
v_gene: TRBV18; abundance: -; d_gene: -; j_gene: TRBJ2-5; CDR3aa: CASSRGQETQYF; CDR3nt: TGTGCCAGCTCCAGGGGTCAAGAGACCCAGTACTTC
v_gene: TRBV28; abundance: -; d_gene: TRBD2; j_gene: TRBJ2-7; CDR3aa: CASSSGGGLEQYF; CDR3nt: TGTGCCAGTTCTAGCGGGGGGGGCCTCGAGCAGTACTTC
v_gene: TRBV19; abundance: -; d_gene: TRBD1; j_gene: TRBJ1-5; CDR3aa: CASSIVGVIGYRGSQPQHF; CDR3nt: TGTGCCAGTAGTATCGTCGGGGTAATTGGGTACAGGGGATCTCAGCCCCAGCATTTT
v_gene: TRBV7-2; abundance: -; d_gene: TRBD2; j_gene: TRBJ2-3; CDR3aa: CASSLRGAGGGTDTQYF; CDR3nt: TGTGCCAGCAGCTTACGGGGCGCGGGAGGTGGCACAGATACGCAGTATTTT
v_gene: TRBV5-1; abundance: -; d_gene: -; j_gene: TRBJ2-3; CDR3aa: CASSLGVTTDTQYF; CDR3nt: TGCGCCAGCAGCTTGGGAGTAACCACAGATACGCAGTATTTT
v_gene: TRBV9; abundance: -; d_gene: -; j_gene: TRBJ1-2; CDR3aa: CASKGGLGGYTF; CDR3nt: TGTGCCAGCAAGGGGGGGCTGGGTGGCTACACCTTC
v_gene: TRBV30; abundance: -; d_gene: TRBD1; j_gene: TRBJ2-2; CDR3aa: CAYEGQPNTGELFF; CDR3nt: TGTGCCTATGAGGGACAGCCGAACACCGGGGAGCTGTTTTTT
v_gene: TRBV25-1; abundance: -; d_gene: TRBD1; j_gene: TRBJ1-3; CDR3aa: CASSEYTGGAGNTIYF; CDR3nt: TGTGCCAGCAGTGAATACACAGGGGGCGCCGGAAACACCATATATTTT
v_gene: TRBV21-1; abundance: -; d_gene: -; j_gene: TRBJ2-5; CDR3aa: CASSKENRAPHQETQYF; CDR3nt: TGTGCCAGCAGCAAAGAAAACAGGGCCCCTCACCAAGAGACCCAGTACTTC
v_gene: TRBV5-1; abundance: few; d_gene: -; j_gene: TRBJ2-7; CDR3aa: CASSDRSEQYF; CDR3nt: TGCGCCAGCAGCGACAGGAGCGAGCAGTACTTC
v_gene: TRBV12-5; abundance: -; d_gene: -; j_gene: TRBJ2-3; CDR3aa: CASGSWTESTDTQYF; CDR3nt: TGTGCTAGTGGTTCATGGACAGAGAGCACAGATACGCAGTATTTT
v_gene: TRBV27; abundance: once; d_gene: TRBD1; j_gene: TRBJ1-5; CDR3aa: CASSPGTGGTQPQHF; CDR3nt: TGTGCCAGCAGTCCCGGGACAGGGGGCACCCAGCCCCAGCATTTT
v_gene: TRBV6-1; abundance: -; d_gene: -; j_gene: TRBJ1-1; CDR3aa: CASSENRGSTEAFF; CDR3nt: TGTGCCAGCAGTGAAAACCGAGGTTCCACTGAAGCTTTCTTT
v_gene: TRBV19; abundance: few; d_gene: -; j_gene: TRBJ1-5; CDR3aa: CASSIGLQPQHF; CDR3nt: TGTGCCAGTAGTATTGGGCTTCAGCCCCAGCATTTT
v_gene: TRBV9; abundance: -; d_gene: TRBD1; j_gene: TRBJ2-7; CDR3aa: CASSAQGVIFSEQYF; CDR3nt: TGTGCCAGCAGCGCCCAGGGGGTAATCTTCTCCGAGCAGTACTTC
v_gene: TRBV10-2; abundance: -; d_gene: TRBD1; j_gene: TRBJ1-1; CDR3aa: CATAPTGRRTEAFF; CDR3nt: TGCGCCACCGCGCCGACAGGGAGGAGGACTGAAGCTTTCTTT
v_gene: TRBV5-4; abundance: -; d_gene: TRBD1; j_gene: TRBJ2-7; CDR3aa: CASSLEGQGPYEQYF; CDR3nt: TGTGCCAGCAGCTTGGAGGGACAGGGTCCCTACGAGCAGTACTTC
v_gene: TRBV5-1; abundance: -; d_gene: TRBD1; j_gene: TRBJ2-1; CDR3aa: CASNQGQGSFGSYNEQFF; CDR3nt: TGCGCCAGCAACCAAGGACAGGGCAGCTTCGGATCCTACAATGAGCAGTTCTTC
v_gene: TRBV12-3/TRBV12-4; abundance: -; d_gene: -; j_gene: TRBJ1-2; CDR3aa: CASSLREYGYTF; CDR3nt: TGTGCCAGCAGTTTGAGAGAGTATGGCTACACCTTC
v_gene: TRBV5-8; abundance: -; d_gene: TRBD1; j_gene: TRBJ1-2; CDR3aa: CASSFSMGQGSYGYTF; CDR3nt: TGTGCCAGCAGCTTCTCTATGGGACAGGGGTCCTATGGCTACACCTTC
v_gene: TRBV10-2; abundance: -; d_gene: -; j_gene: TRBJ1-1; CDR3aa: CARDSSMNTEAFF; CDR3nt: TGCGCCAGGGACAGTTCCATGAACACTGAAGCTTTCTTT
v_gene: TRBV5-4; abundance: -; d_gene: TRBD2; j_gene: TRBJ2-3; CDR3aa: CASSPTSGSTDTQYF; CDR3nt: TGTGCCAGCAGCCCGACTAGCGGTAGCACAGATACGCAGTATTTT
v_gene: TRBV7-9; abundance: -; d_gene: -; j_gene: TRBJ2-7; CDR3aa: CASGGTDPTYEQYF; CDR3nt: TGTGCCAGCGGAGGGACAGATCCTACCTACGAGCAGTACTTC
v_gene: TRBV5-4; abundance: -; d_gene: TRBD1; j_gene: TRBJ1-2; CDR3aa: CASGTGQGAIGYTF; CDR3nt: TGTGCCAGCGGGACGGGACAGGGGGCAATCGGCTACACCTTC
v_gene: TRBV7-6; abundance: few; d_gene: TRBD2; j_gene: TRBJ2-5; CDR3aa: CASSLRVGREQTQYF; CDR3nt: TGTGCCAGCAGCCTCAGGGTCGGGAGGGAACAGACCCAGTACTTC
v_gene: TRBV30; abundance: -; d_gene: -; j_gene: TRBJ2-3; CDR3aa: CAWSVLGGDTQYF; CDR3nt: TGTGCCTGGAGTGTACTCGGAGGAGATACGCAGTATTTT
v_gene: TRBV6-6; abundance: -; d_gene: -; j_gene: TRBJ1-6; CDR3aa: CASFNAGGLPPLHF; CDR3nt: TGTGCCAGCTTTAACGCGGGGGGCCTGCCACCCCTCCACTTT
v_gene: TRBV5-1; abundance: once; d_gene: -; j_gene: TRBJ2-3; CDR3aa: CASSPPLGADTQYF; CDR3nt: TGCGCCAGCAGCCCCCCCCTGGGCGCGGATACGCAGTATTTT
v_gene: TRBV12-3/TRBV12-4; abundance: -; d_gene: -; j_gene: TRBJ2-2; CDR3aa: CASSLLTDGELFF; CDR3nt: TGTGCCAGCAGTTTACTTACAGACGGGGAGCTGTTTTTT
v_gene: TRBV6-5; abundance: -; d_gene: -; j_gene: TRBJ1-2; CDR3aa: CASTGRQGSIYGYTF; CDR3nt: TGTGCCAGCACGGGACGGCAGGGGAGCATCTATGGCTACACCTTC
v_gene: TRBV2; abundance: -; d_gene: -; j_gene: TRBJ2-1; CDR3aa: CASSPRGNDYNEQFF; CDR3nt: TGTGCCAGCAGTCCCCGGGGGAACGACTACAATGAGCAGTTCTTC
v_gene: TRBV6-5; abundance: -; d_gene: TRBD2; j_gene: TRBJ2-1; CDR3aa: CASRGTSSGNEQFF; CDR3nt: TGTGCCAGCAGGGGGACTAGTTCGGGGAATGAGCAGTTCTTC
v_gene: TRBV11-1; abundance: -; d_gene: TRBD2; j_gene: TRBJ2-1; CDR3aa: CASSSGLAGAQFF; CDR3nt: TGTGCCAGCAGCTCGGGACTAGCGGGAGCGCAGTTCTTC
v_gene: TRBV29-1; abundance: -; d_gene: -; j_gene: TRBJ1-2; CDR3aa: CSVSQAPYGYTF; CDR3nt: TGCAGCGTTTCCCAGGCGCCCTATGGCTACACCTTC
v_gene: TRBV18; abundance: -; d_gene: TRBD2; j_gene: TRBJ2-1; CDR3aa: CASSTSGEMFF; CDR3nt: TGTGCCAGCTCAACTAGCGGGGAGATGTTCTTC
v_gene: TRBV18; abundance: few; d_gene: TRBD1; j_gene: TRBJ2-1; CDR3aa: CASSRGQGRLNEQFF; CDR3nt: TGTGCCAGCTCACGCGGACAGGGGAGGTTGAATGAGCAGTTCTTC
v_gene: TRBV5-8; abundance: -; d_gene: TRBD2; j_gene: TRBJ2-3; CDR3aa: CASSRSAGTSGTDTQYF; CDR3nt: TGTGCCAGCAGCCGCTCCGCCGGGACTAGCGGCACAGATACGCAGTATTTT
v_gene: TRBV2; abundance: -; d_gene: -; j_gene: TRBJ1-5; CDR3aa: CASSGSEQPQHF; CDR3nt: TGTGCCAGCAGTGGTTCGGAGCAGCCCCAGCATTTT
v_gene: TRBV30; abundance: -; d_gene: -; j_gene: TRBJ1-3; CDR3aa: CAWKGGRSGNTIYF; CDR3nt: TGTGCCTGGAAGGGGGGGCGCTCTGGAAACACCATATATTTT
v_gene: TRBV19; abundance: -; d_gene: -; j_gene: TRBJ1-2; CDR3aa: CASSIQGSGGYTF; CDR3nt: TGTGCCAGTAGTATCCAGGGGAGTGGCGGCTACACCTTC
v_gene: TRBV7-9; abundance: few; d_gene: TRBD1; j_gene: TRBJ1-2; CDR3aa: CASSSYGQVYGYTF; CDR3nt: TGTGCCAGCAGCTCCTACGGACAGGTCTATGGCTACACCTTC
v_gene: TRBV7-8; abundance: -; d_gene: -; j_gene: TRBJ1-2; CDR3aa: CASSMSGGYTF; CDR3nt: TGTGCCAGCAGCATGAGTGGTGGCTACACCTTC
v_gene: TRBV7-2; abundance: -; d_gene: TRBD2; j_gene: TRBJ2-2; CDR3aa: CASSSVAGGTTGELFF; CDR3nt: TGTGCCAGCAGCTCCGTAGCGGGGGGGACCACCGGGGAGCTGTTTTTT
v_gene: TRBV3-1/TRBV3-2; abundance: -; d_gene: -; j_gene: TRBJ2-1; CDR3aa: CATGTRDYNEQFF; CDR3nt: TGTGCCACAGGGACAAGGGACTACAATGAGCAGTTCTTC
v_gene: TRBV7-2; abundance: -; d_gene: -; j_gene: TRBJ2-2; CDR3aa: CASSLRTSNIGELFF; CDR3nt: TGTGCCAGCAGCCTAAGAACTAGCAATATCGGGGAGCTGTTTTTT
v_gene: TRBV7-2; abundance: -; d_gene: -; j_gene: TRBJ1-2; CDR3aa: CASSLQNYGYTF; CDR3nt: TGTGCCAGCAGCTTACAAAACTATGGCTACACCTTC
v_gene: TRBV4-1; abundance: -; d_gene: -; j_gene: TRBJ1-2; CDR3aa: CASSQGQGPANYGYTF; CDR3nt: TGCGCCAGCAGCCAGGGTCAGGGGCCAGCTAACTATGGCTACACCTTC
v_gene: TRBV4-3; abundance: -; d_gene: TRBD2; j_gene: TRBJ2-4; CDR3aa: CASSPNRAGEYNIQYF; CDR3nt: TGCGCCAGCAGCCCCAACCGAGCGGGAGAGTATAACATTCAGTACTTC
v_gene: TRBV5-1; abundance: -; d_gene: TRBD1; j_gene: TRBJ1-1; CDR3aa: CASSWDSVNTEAFF; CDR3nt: TGCGCCAGCTCATGGGACAGTGTTAACACTGAAGCTTTCTTT
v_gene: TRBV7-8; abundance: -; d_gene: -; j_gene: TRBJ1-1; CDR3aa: CASSLVRNTEAFF; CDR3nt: TGTGCCAGCAGCTTAGTGAGGAACACTGAAGCTTTCTTT
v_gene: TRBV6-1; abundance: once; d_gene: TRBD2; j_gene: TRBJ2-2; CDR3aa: CASSESEGGPGELFF; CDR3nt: TGTGCCAGCAGTGAATCGGAGGGAGGGCCCGGGGAGCTGTTTTTT